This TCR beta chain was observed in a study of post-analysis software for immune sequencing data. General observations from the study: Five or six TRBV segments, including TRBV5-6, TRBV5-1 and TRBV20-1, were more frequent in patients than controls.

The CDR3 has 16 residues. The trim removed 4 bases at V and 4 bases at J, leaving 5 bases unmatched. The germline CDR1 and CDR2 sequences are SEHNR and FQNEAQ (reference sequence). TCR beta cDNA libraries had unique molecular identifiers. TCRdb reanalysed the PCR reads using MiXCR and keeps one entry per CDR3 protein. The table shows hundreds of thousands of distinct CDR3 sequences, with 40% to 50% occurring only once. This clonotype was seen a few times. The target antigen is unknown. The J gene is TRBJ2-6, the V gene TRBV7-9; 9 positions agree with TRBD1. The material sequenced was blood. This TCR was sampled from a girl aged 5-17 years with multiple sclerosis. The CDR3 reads CASSSDRGSGANVLTF. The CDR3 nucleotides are TGTGCCAGCAGCTCGGACAGGGGATCAGGGGCCAACGTCCTGACTTTC.